The entry below describes one T cell receptor (beta chain). Its antigen is unknown. Template switching added a universal primer site, and cDNA bore unique molecular identifiers. TCRdb called the 5' RACE reads again in MiXCR, with one record for every CDR3 protein. The table shows fewer than 450,000 distinct CDR3 sequences, with roughly 9% occurring only once. These data come from a study of identical twins. The length of the CDR3 is 13 residues. The germline V gene encodes CDR1 SNHLY and CDR2 FYNNEI. Trimming removed 2 bases from V and 10 bases from J, with 12 bases in between. Study results and caveats: Cross-sectional statistical analysis was relied on for the conclusions, without the same donors being followed. Beta out-of-frame sequences showed weaker excess sharing between twins.

The donors were all healthy and Caucasian. The source of this sequence is a woman aged 45 to 65 in good health. The specimen was naive T cells sorted from blood. The chain recombines TRBV2 with TRBJ2-1, with no clear D. CDR3 coding DNA: TGTGCCAGCAGTGAAACCATCCTTGTAGAGCAGTTCTTC. It is translated as CASSETILVEQFF.